Listed below are T cell receptor beta chains from one sample, sequenced in a study of blood T cell repertoires in COVID-19. The data were produced by immunoSEQ multiplex PCR, yet TCRdb's version contains in-frame clones alone and is incomplete. The sample has under 200,000 clones, around 84% seen once. Material for sequencing was peripheral blood. These receptor sequences come from a man aged 50 to 60 with active or convalescent COVID-19. Both conserved end residues are part of each CDR3. Fields, in order: V gene, J gene, clone size, D gene, CDR3 protein, CDR3 DNA. The D gene is left open where the match is weak. Clone size appears in some rows only: once, few, many, or a class for an expanded clone.

TRBV6-2/TRBV6-3,TRBJ2-2,.,.,CASSVNRELFF,TGTGCCAGCAGTGTAAATCGGGAGCTGTTTTTT
TRBV24-1,TRBJ1-1,.,.,CATSDPTKNTEAFF,TGTGCCACCAGTGATCCCACAAAGAACACTGAAGCTTTCTTT
TRBV6-2/TRBV6-3,TRBJ2-7,.,.,CASSYRYEQYF,TGTGCCAGCAGTTACCGTTACGAGCAGTACTTC
TRBV6-4,TRBJ1-1,few,.,CASSDSNQGEAFF,TGTGCCAGCAGTGACTCGAACCAGGGAGAAGCTTTCTTT
TRBV11-3,TRBJ2-1,.,.,CASSGGAGNEQFF,TGTGCCAGCAGTGGGGGGGCAGGGAATGAGCAGTTCTTC
TRBV29-1,TRBJ1-4,few,.,CSVAGWYEKLFF,TGCAGCGTGGCGGGGTGGTATGAAAAACTGTTTTTT
TRBV12-3/TRBV12-4,TRBJ2-1,.,.,CASSRTQYNEQFF,TGTGCCAGCAGCCGGACTCAGTACAATGAGCAGTTCTTC
TRBV4-2,TRBJ2-4,.,TRBD2,CASSHPLGREGGGAKNIQYF,TGTGCCAGCAGCCATCCGCTCGGACGGGAGGGTGGAGGTGCCAAAAACATTCAGTACTTC
TRBV24-1,TRBJ2-1,.,.,CATSESGMAGNEQFF,TGTGCCACCAGTGAATCCGGGATGGCGGGGAATGAGCAGTTCTTC
TRBV7-7,TRBJ1-6,.,TRBD1,CASSLNGPGDREFNSPLHF,TGTGCTAGCAGCTTAAATGGACCGGGGGACAGGGAATTTAATTCACCCCTCCACTTT
TRBV7-9,TRBJ2-7,.,.,CASSSPLGARAYEQYF,TGTGCCAGCAGCTCCCCACTGGGGGCCAGAGCCTACGAGCAGTACTTC
TRBV6-5,TRBJ1-2,.,.,CASRRDKNYGYTF,TGTGCCAGCAGACGGGACAAGAACTATGGCTACACCTTC
TRBV24-1,TRBJ2-1,.,TRBD2,CATSDSPGLAGALRNEQFF,TGTGCCACCAGTGATTCGCCGGGACTAGCGGGAGCCCTCAGGAATGAGCAGTTCTTC
TRBV19,TRBJ2-1,.,TRBD2,CASSMVAGEGDEQFF,TGTGCCAGTAGTATGGTAGCGGGAGAGGGTGATGAGCAGTTCTTC
TRBV5-6,TRBJ2-2,.,TRBD2,CASSLGLAGNTGELFF,TGTGCCAGCAGCCTGGGACTAGCGGGGAACACCGGGGAGCTGTTTTTT
TRBV18,TRBJ2-3,.,.,CASSALRTDTQYF,TGTGCCAGCTCAGCGCTCCGCACAGATACGCAGTATTTT
TRBV6-4,TRBJ1-1,.,.,CASSLGGDTEAFF,TGTGCCAGCAGCCTGGGGGGGGACACTGAAGCTTTCTTT
TRBV7-6,TRBJ1-6,.,TRBD1,CASSLVQGYNSPLHF,TGTGCCAGCAGCTTAGTACAGGGGTATAATTCACCCCTCCACTTT
TRBV10-2,TRBJ1-1,once,.,CASSEGGHLNTEAFF,TGCGCCAGCAGTGAGGGGGGACACCTGAACACTGAAGCTTTCTTT
TRBV7-4,TRBJ2-4,once,TRBD2,CASSCTQPKGGGILAKNIQYF,TGTGCCAGCAGTTGCACTCAACCGAAGGGCGGGGGGATACTAGCCAAAAACATTCAGTACTTC
TRBV11-3,TRBJ2-1,once,TRBD1,CASSPGTGGEIEQFF,TGTGCCAGCAGCCCCGGGACAGGGGGAGAGATTGAGCAGTTCTTC
TRBV4-2,TRBJ2-7,.,.,CASSQDGTGVREQYF,TGTGCCAGCAGCCAAGATGGTACCGGGGTCCGGGAGCAGTACTTC
TRBV9,TRBJ1-4,few,.,CASSVSTSNEKLFF,TGTGCCAGCAGCGTATCGACATCTAATGAAAAACTGTTTTTT
TRBV6-6,TRBJ2-5,.,.,CASSAFDRWQETQYF,TGTGCCAGCAGTGCATTCGACAGGTGGCAAGAGACCCAGTACTTC
TRBV5-8,TRBJ2-3,.,.,CASSPDRSTDTQYF,TGTGCCAGCAGCCCAGACAGGAGCACAGATACGCAGTATTTT
TRBV7-2,TRBJ2-7,.,TRBD2,CASSLVWTSYEQYF,TGTGCCAGCAGCTTAGTCTGGACTAGTTACGAGCAGTACTTC
TRBV6-5,TRBJ2-1,.,TRBD2,CASSYASGIGDNEQFF,TGTGCCAGCAGTTACGCTAGCGGGATTGGGGACAATGAGCAGTTCTTC
TRBV24-1,TRBJ2-3,.,.,CATSDLSSTDTQYF,TGTGCCACCAGTGATTTGAGCAGCACAGATACGCAGTATTTT
TRBV24-1,TRBJ2-2,.,TRBD1,CATSDGRQGFTGELFF,TGTGCCACCAGTGATGGGAGACAGGGCTTCACCGGGGAGCTGTTTTTT
TRBV28,TRBJ1-1,.,TRBD1,CASSSTGWGTEAFF,TGTGCCAGCAGTTCGACAGGGTGGGGCACTGAAGCTTTCTTT
TRBV18,TRBJ2-2,once,.,CASSPAQANTGELFF,TGTGCCAGCTCACCAGCCCAGGCGAACACCGGGGAGCTGTTTTTT
TRBV4-1,TRBJ1-5,few,TRBD1,CASSLGQSNQPQHF,TGCGCCAGCAGCCTGGGACAGTCGAATCAGCCCCAGCATTTT
TRBV12-2,TRBJ1-5,few,.,CASRTGTGGDNGNQPQHF,TGTGCAAGTCGCACCGGGACAGGGGGGGACAATGGCAATCAGCCCCAGCATTTT
TRBV6-1,TRBJ1-3,.,.,CASSGASVHISGNTIYF,TGTGCCAGCAGTGGGGCGTCGGTTCACATCTCTGGAAACACCATATATTTT
TRBV6-6,TRBJ2-1,.,.,CASSYLRQYNEQFF,TGTGCCAGCAGTTACTTGAGACAGTACAATGAGCAGTTCTTC
TRBV7-7,TRBJ1-4,.,.,CASSLGPSEKLFF,TGTGCTAGCAGTTTAGGGCCCTCAGAAAAACTGTTTTTT
TRBV6-2/TRBV6-3,TRBJ2-4,.,.,CASSYRRQENIQYF,TGTGCCAGCAGTTACCGAAGGCAGGAAAACATTCAGTACTTC
TRBV12-3/TRBV12-4,TRBJ2-1,.,TRBD1,CASSPGQRNEQFF,TGTGCCAGCAGCCCGGGACAGAGGAATGAGCAGTTCTTC
TRBV18,TRBJ2-1,once,TRBD2,CASSPRGTSGSDEQFF,TGTGCCAGCTCACCACGGGGGACTAGCGGGAGTGATGAGCAGTTCTTC
TRBV6-1,TRBJ2-7,.,.,CASSELGDVYEQYF,TGTGCCAGCAGTGAACTCGGGGATGTCTACGAGCAGTACTTC
TRBV27,TRBJ1-2,few,.,CASTLGGVNYGYTF,TGTGCCAGCACCCTAGGGGGGGTTAACTATGGCTACACCTTC
TRBV3-1/TRBV3-2,TRBJ2-3,.,TRBD2,CASSQEAPPLAGERDTQYF,TGTGCCAGCAGCCAAGAAGCCCCTCCCTTAGCGGGAGAGAGGGATACGCAGTATTTT
TRBV12-3/TRBV12-4,TRBJ2-3,.,.,CASRGGTQYF,TGTGCCAGCAGAGGCGGTACGCAGTATTTT
TRBV19,TRBJ1-2,.,.,CASSPTPGSYTF,TGTGCCAGTAGTCCCACCCCTGGCAGCTACACCTTC
TRBV6-5,TRBJ1-1,.,TRBD1,CASSRRTGRNTEAFF,TGTGCCAGCAGTAGGAGGACAGGGCGGAACACTGAAGCTTTCTTT
TRBV7-2,TRBJ1-1,.,.,CASSFFRVRTEAFF,TGTGCCAGCAGCTTTTTCAGGGTGAGGACTGAAGCTTTCTTT
TRBV30,TRBJ1-6,.,.,CAWSANRSPLHF,TGTGCCTGGAGTGCTAATCGATCCCCCCTCCACTTT
TRBV4-2,TRBJ1-1,.,.,CASSQDREHTEAFF,TGTGCCAGCAGCCAAGATCGGGAGCACACTGAAGCTTTCTTT
TRBV4-3,TRBJ2-1,.,TRBD2,CASSQAPPGTSYNEQFF,TGCGCCAGCAGCCAAGCCCCTCCCGGGACTAGCTACAATGAGCAGTTCTTC
TRBV6-8,TRBJ2-7,few,TRBD1,CASPTGQGYEQYF,TGTGCCAGCCCCACGGGACAGGGCTACGAGCAGTACTTC
TRBV24-1,TRBJ2-2,.,TRBD2,CATSDPSGANTGELFF,TGTGCCACCAGTGACCCTAGCGGGGCGAACACCGGGGAGCTGTTTTTT
TRBV21-1,TRBJ2-5,.,.,CASSRGQGETQYF,TGTGCCAGCAGCAGGGGACAGGGGGAGACCCAGTACTTC
TRBV4-3,TRBJ1-1,.,TRBD1,CASSQDAGQGTEAFF,TGCGCCAGCAGCCAAGATGCGGGACAGGGGACTGAAGCTTTCTTT
TRBV9,TRBJ2-1,.,TRBD2,CASSVDSGSYNEQFF,TGTGCCAGCAGCGTAGACAGCGGGAGCTACAATGAGCAGTTCTTC
TRBV5-1,TRBJ2-5,.,.,CASSPATGDPETQYF,TGCGCCAGCAGTCCCGCTACGGGGGACCCAGAGACCCAGTACTTC
TRBV27,TRBJ1-4,.,TRBD1,CASSLTGLGEKLFF,TGTGCCAGCAGTTTGACAGGGCTGGGTGAAAAACTGTTTTTT
TRBV7-2,TRBJ2-1,.,.,CASSLGHNEQFF,TGTGCCAGCAGCTTGGGGCACAATGAGCAGTTCTTC
TRBV27,TRBJ2-6,.,.,CASSWLRSGANVLTF,TGTGCCAGCAGCTGGCTCCGCTCTGGGGCCAACGTCCTGACTTTC
TRBV5-1,TRBJ1-5,.,TRBD1,CASSLQGASNQPQHF,TGCGCCAGCAGCTTACAGGGGGCGAGCAATCAGCCCCAGCATTTT
TRBV2,TRBJ2-3,few,TRBD2,CASTSGTSTDTQYF,TGTGCCAGCACTAGCGGTACTAGCACAGATACGCAGTATTTT